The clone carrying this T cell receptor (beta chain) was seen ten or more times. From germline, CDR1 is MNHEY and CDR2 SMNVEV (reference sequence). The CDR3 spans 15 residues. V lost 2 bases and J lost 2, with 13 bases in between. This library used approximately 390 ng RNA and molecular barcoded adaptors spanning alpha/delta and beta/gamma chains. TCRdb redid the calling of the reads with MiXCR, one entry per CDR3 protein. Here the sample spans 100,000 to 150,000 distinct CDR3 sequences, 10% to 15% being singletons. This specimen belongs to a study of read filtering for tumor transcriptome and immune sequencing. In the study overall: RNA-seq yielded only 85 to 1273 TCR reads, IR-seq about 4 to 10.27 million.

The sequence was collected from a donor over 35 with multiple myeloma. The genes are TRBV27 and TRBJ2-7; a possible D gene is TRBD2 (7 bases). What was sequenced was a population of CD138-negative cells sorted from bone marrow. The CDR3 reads CASSLGGGGTYEQYF. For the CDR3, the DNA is TGTGCCAGCAGTTTAGGGGGAGGGGGTACCTACGAGCAGTACTTC.